The 2 T cell receptor beta chains listed next were all sequenced from one sample in a study of human T cells and chemical hapten exposure. The time point was: patch test 3, about 24 weeks after DPC sensitization. Treatment in this sample: therapeutic diphenylcyclopropenone sensitization with weekly scalp DPC. A single record per CDR3 protein comes from TCRdb applying MiXCR to the RACE reads. The table has approximately 97,000 distinct CDR3 sequences, less than 35% seen once. The sequences come from whole blood, collected in connection with sensitization to the hapten diphenylcyclopropenone (DPC). The receptor set was obtained from a man aged 40-49 years with alopecia areata. Some clones in this sample may be carry-over from other donors' samples.

The J gene is TRBJ2-1, the V gene TRBV14; the match to TRBD2 covers 8 bases. Germline values: CDR1 SGHDN, CDR2 FVKESK. CDR3 length: 16 residues. V lost 5 bases, J lost 6 bases, and 12 bases stayed unmatched. CDR3 protein: CASSNPGGSRGNEQFF. The CDR3 nucleotides are TGTGCCAGCAGCAATCCGGGAGGGTCTAGGGGCAATGAGCAGTTCTTC.

Written as DNA, the CDR3 is TGTGCCAGCAGTTTGGGAGGGAGGGATACGCAGTATTTT. This sequence encodes CASSLGGRDTQYF. The chain employs TRBV28 and TRBJ2-3, with 7 positions matching TRBD2. Germline-derived CDR1 and CDR2 are MDHEN and SYDVKM. J lost 6 bases, V lost 3 bases, and 3 bases had no gene match. The CDR3 consists of 13 residues.